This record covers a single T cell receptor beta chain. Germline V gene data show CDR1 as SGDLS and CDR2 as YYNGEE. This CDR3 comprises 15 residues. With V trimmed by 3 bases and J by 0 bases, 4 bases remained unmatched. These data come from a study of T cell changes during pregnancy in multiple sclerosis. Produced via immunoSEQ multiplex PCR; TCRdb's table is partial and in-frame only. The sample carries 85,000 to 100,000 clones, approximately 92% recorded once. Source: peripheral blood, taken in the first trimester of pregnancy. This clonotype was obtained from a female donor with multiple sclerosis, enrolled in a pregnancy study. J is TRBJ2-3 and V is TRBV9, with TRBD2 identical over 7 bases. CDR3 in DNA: TGTGCCAGCAGCGGGGGGGGTACTAGCACAGATACGCAGTATTTT. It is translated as CASSGGGTSTDTQYF.